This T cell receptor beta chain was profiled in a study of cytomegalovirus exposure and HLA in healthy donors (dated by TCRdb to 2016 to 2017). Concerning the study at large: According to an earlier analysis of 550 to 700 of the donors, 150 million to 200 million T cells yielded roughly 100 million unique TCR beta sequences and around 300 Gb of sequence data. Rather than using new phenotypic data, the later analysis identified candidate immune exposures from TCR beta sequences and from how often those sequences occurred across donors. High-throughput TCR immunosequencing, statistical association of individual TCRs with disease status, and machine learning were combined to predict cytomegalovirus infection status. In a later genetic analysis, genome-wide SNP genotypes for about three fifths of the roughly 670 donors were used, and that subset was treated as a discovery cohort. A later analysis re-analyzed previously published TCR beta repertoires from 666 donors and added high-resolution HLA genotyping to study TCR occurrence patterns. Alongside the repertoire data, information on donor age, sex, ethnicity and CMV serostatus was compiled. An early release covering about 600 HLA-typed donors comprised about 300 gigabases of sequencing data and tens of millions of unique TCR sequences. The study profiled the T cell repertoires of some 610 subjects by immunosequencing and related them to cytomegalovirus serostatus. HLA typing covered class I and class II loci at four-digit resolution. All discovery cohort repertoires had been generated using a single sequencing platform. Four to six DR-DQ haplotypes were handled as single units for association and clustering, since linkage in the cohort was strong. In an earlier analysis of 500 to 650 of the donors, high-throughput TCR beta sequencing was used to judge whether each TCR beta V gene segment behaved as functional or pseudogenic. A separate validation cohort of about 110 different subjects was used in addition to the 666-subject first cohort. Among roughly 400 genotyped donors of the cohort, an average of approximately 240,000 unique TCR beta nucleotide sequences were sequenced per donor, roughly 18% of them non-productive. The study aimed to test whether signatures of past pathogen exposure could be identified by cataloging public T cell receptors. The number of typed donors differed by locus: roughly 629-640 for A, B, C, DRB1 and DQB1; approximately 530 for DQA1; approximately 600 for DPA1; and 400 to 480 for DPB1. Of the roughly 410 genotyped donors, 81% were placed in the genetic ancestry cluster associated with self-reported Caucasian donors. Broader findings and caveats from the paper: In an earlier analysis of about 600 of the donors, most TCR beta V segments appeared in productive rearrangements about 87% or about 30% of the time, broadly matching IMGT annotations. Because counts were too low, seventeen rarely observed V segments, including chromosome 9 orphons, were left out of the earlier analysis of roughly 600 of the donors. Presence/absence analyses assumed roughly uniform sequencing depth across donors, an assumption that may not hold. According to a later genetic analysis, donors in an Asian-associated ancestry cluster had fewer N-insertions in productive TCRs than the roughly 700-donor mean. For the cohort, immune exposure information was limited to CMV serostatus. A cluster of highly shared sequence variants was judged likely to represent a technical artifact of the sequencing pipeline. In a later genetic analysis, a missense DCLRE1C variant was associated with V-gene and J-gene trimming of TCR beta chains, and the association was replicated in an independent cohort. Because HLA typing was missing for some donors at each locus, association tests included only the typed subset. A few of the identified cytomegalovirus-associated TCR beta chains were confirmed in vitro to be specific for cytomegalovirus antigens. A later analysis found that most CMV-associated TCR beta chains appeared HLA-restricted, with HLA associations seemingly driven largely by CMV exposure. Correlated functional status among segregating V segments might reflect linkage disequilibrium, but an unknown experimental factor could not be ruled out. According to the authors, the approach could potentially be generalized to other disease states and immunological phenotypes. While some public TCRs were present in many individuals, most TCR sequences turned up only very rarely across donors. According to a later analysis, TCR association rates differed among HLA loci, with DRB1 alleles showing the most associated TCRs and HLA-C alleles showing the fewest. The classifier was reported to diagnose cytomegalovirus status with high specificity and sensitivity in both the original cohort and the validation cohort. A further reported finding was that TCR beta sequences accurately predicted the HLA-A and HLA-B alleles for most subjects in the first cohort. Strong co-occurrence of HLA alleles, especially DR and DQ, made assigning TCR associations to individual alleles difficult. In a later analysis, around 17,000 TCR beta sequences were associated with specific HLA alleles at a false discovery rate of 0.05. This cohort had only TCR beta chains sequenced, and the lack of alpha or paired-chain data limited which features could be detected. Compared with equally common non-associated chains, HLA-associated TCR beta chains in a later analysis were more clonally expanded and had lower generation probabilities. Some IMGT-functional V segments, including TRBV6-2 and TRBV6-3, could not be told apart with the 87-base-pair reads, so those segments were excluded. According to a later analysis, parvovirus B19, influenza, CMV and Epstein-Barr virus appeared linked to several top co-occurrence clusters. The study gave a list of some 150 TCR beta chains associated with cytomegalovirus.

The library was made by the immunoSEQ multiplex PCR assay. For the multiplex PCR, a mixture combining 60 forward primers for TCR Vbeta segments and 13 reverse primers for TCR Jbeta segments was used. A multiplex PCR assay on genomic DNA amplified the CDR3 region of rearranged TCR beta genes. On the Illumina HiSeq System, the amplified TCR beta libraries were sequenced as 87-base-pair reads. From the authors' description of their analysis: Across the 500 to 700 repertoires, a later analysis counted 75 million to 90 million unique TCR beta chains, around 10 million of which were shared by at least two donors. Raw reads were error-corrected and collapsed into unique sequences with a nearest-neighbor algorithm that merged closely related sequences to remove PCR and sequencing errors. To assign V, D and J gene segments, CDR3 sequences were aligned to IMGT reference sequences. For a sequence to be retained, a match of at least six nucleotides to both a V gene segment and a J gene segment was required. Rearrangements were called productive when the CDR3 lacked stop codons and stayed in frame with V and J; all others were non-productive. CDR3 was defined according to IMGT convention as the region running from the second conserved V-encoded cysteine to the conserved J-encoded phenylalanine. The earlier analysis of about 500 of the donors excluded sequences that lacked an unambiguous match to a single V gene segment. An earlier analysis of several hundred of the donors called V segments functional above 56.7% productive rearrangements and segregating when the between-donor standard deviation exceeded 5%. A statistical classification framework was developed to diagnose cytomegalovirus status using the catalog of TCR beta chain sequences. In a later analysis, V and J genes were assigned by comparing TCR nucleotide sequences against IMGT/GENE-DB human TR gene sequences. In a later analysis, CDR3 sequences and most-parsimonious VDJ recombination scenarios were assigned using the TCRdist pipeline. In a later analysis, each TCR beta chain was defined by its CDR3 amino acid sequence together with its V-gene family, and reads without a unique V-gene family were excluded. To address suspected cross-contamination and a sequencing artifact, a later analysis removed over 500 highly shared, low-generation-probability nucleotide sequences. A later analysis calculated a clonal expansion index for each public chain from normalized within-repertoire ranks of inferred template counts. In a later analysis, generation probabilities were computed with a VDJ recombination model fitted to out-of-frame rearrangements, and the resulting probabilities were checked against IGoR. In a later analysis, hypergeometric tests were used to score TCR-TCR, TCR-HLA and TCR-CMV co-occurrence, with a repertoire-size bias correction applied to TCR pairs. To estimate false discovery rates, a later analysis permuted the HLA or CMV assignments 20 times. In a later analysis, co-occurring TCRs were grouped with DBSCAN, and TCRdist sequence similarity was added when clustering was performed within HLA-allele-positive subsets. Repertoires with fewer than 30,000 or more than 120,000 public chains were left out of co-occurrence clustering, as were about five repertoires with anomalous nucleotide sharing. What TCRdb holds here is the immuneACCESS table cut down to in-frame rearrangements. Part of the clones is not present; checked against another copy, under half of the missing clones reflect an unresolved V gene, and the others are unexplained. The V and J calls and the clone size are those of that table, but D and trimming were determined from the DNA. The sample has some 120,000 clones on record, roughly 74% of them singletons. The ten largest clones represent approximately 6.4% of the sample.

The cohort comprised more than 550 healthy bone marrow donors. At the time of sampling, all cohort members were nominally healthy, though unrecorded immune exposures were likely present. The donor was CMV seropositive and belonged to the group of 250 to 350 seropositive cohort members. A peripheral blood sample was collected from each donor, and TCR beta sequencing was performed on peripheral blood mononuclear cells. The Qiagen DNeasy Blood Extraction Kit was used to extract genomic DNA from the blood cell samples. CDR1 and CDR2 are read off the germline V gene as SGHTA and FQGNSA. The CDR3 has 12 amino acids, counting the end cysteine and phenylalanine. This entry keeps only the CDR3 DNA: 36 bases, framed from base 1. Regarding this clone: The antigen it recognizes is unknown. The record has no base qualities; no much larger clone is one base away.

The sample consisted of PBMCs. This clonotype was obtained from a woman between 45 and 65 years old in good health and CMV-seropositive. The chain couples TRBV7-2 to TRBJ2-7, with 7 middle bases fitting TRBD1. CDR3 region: CATQGSGYEQYF. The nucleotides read TGTGCGACACAGGGGAGCGGCTACGAGCAGTACTTC.